This T cell receptor (beta chain) comes out of a study of blood T cell repertoires in COVID-19. This CDR3 contains 13 residues. J was trimmed by 8 bases and V by 6 bases; bases with no gene match: 9. Sequencing used immunoSEQ multiplex PCR; TCRdb keeps in-frame clones, though not all of them. The repertoire holds 300,000 to 400,000 clones, with around 91% as singletons. The chain has TRBV12-3 or TRBV12-4 and TRBJ1-2; the match to TRBD1 covers 7 bases. Sequenced material: peripheral blood. The sequence was collected from a woman aged 18 to 35 who had recovered from COVID-19. The chain's CDR3 is CASSSTQGGGYTF. CDR3 sequence (DNA): TGTGCCAGCAGCTCCACCCAGGGGGGAGGCTACACCTTC.